This TCR beta chain emerged from a study of blood T cell repertoires in COVID-19. Study-wide context: Acute and convalescent COVID-19 specimens originated in the United States, Italy and Spain. Sources were T cells, B-cell-depleted T cells, or PBMCs; the material itself was cDNA or gDNA.

Germline values: CDR1 SEHNR, CDR2 FQNEAQ (reference sequence). V dropped 4 bases and J dropped 4; count of bases not matched to a gene: 9. CDR3 length: 15 residues. Original processing notes: Estimation of nucleated cell counts was performed using reference gene primer amplification. Sequencing used immunoSEQ multiplex PCR; TCRdb keeps in-frame clones, though not all of them. V and J calls and clone size are those listed in that table; D and trimming were worked out from the DNA. The sample has 100,000 or so clones, more than 80% seen once. This clonotype was obtained from a woman aged 70-85 years with acute or convalescent COVID-19. The chain joins TRBV7-9 to TRBJ1-2; 7 bases match TRBD1. Sequenced sample: peripheral blood. The CDR3 DNA follows: TGTGCCAGCAGCTCACAGGGGCTGGTGCTCTATGGCTACACCTTC. Translation gives CASSSQGLVLYGYTF.